This TCR beta chain is from a study of OX40 agonist ivuxolimab in advanced cancers. Trimming stripped 4 bases from V and 0 bases from J, with 13 bases between. Germline CDR1 and CDR2: SGHRS and YFSETQ. The CDR3 contains 15 residues. General study points: Doses of 0.1 to 3.0 mg/kg were accompanied by clonal expansion of CD4+ and CD8+ blood T cells by week 6.

The repertoire was sequenced with immunoSEQ multiplex PCR; TCRdb's copy has only in-frame clones and lacks some. Of under 95,000 clones listed, over 90% are singletons. Turning to this clone: Its antigen is currently unknown.

Sample: CD4+ or CD8+ T cells sorted from blood, taken in a trial of the OX40 agonist ivuxolimab. The J gene is TRBJ1-1, the V gene TRBV5-1; D is uncertain. This receptor was identified in an adult with an advanced solid tumor such as melanoma, head and neck, liver or kidney cancer. The CDR3, as DNA: TGCGCCAGCAGCCCGGTGAAGAGCATGAACACTGAAGCTTTCTTT. Encoded protein: CASSPVKSMNTEAFF.